This T cell receptor beta chain was captured by sequencing in a study of Ad26.COV2.S vaccination and SARS-CoV-2 variants. Findings and caveats of the study: Marked by substantial breadth, spike-specific CD8+ and CD4+ T cell responses were reportedly seen after vaccination.

With regard to this clone: Its specificity is unknown.

This sample's treatment: roughly 19 received Ad26.COV2.S at low or high dose, single or two shots; a few received placebo; per-sample allocation not given. Samples were taken on day 63 after the first vaccine or placebo injection. Spike of the Wuhan-strain SARS-CoV-2 was expressed by an Ad26 vector, which formed the vaccine. Per the germline V gene, CDR1 is SGHAT and CDR2 is FQNNGV. The CDR3 is made up of 13 amino acids. Trimming pared 5 bases from V and 4 bases from J, leaving 9 bases between. Assay used: immunoSEQ multiplex PCR; TCRdb lists only in-frame clones, some missing. The sample lists 300,000 to 350,000 clones, around 89% occurring once.

The TCR comes from a person aged 18-65 years who received the Ad26.COV2.S COVID-19 vaccine or a placebo. The sequenced sample was peripheral blood, obtained in a trial of Ad26.COV2.S vaccine versus placebo. This chain connects TRBV11-2 to TRBJ1-3; D uncertain. The DNA of the CDR3 is TGTGCCAGCAGCCCAGTGCGGGGAAACACCATATATTTT. This translates into CASSPVRGNTIYF.